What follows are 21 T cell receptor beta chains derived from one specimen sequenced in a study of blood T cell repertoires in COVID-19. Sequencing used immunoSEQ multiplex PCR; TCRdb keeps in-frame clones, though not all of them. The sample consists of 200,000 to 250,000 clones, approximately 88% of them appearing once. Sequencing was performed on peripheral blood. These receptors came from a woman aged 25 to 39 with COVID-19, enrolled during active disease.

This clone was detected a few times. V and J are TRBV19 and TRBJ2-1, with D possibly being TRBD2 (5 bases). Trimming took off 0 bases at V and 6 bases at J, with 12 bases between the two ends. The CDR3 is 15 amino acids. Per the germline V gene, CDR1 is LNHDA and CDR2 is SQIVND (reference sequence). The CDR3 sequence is CASSIDLGVSNEQFF. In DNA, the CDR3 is TGTGCCAGTAGTATAGATCTGGGAGTATCCAATGAGCAGTTCTTC.

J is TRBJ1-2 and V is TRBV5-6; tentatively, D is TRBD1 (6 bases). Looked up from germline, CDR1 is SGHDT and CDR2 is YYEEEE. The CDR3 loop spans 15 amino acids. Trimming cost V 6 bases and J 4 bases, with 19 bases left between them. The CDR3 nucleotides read TGTGCCAGCACCCTGAGGGCAGGGGTGGGCTATGGCTACACCTTC. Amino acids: CASTLRAGVGYGYTF.

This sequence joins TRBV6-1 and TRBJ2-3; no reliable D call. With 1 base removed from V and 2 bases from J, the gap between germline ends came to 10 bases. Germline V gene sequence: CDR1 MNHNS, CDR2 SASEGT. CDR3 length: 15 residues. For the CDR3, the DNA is TGTGCCAGCAGTGAAGGGGCGACGGACACAGATACGCAGTATTTT. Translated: CASSEGATDTDTQYF.

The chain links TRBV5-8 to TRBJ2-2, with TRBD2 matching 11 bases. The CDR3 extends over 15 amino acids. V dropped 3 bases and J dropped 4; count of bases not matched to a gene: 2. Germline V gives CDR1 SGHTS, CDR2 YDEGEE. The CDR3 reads CASSWGTSGTGELFF. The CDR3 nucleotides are TGTGCCAGCAGCTGGGGGACTAGCGGCACCGGGGAGCTGTTTTTT.

The CDR3 loop reads CASSSYFTIYF. For the CDR3, the DNA is TGTGCCAGCAGTTCCTATTTCACCATATATTTT. V usage is TRBV28 and J usage is TRBJ1-3; D remains unclear. This CDR3 spans 11 amino acids. V lost 4 bases and J 9 bases, leaving 7 bases between the germline ends. Per the germline V gene, CDR1 is MDHEN and CDR2 is SYDVKM.

CDR3 residues: CAWSRVGRGTDTQYF. The CDR3 bases are TGTGCCTGGAGCAGGGTAGGCCGGGGCACAGATACGCAGTATTTT. The chain links TRBV30 to TRBJ2-3; a weak D match, TRBD1 (5 bases). The V gene lost 3 bases and the J gene lost 1 base, with 14 bases spanning the gap. From germline, CDR1 is GTSNPN and CDR2 SVGIG (reference sequence). This CDR3 region has 15 residues.

The CDR3 DNA sequence: TGTGCCAGCAGAACACCGGGACTAGCGGGGGGGCAGAATGAGCAGTTCTTC. The encoded protein is CASRTPGLAGGQNEQFF. The chain links TRBV25-1 to TRBJ2-1, with 16 bases lining up with TRBD2. V shed 6 bases and J 7 bases; nucleotides not matched to a gene: 9. CDR1 is MGHDK, CDR2 SYGVNS, per germline. CDR3 length: 17 residues.

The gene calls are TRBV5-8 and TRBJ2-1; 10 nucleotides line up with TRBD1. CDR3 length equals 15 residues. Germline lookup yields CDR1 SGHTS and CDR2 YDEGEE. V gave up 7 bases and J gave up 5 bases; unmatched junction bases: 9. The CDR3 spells CASSYGTGVHNEQFF. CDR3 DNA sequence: TGTGCCAGCTCATACGGGACAGGGGTTCACAATGAGCAGTTCTTC. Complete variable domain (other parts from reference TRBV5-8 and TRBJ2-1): EAGVTQSPTHLIKTRGQQATLRCSPISGHTSVYWYQQALGLGLQFLLWYDEGEERNRGNFPPRFSGRQFPNYSSELNVNALELEDSALYLCASSYGTGVHNEQFFGPGTRLTVL.

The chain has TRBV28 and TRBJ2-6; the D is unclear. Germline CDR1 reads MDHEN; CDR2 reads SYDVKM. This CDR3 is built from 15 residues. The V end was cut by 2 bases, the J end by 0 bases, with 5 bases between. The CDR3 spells CASSLRSSGANVLTF. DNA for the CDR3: TGTGCCAGCAGTTTACGTAGCTCTGGGGCCAACGTCCTGACTTTC.

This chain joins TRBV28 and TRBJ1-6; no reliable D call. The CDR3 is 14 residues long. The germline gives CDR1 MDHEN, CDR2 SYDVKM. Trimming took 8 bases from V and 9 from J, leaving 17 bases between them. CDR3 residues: CASLVPRLGSPLHF. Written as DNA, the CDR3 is TGTGCCAGCTTGGTACCCAGGCTGGGTTCACCCCTCCACTTT.

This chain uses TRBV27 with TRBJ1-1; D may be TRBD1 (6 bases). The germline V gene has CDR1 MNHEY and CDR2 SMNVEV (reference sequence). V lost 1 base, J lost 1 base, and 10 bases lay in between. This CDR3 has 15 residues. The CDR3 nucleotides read TGTGCCAGCAGTTTATTGGGCAGGGGGAACACTGAAGCTTTCTTT. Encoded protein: CASSLLGRGNTEAFF.

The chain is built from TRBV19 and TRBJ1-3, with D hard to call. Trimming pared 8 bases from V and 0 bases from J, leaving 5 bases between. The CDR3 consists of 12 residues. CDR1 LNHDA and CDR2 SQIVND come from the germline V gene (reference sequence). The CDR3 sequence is CASCHSGNTIYF. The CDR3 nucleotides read TGTGCCAGTTGTCACTCTGGAAACACCATATATTTT. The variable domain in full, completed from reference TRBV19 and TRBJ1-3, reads DGGITQSPKYLFRKEGQNVTLSCEQNLNHDAMYWYRQDPGQGLRLIYYSQIVNDFQKGDIAEGYSVSREKKESFPLTVTSAQKNPTAFYLCASCHSGNTIYFGEGSWLTVV.

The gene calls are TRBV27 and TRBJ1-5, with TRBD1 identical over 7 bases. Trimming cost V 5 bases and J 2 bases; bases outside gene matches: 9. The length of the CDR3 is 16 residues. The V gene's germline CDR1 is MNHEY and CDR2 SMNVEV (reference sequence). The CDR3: CASSNHRGGGNQPQHF. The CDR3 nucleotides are TGTGCCAGCAGTAACCACAGGGGTGGGGGCAATCAGCCCCAGCATTTT.

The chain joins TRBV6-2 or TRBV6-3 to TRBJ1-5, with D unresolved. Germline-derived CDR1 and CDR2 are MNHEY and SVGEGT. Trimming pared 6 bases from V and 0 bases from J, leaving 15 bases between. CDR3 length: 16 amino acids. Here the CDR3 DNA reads TGTGCCAGCAGCCCTTATAGAACGGGTAGCAATCAGCCCCAGCATTTT. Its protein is CASSPYRTGSNQPQHF.

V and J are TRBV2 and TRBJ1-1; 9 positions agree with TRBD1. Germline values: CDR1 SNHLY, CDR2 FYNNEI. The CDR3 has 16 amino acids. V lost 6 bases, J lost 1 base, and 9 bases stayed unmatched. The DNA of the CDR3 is TGTGCCAGCAGCGGAACAGGGGGCGCCGGGAACACTGAAGCTTTCTTT. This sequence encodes CASSGTGGAGNTEAFF.

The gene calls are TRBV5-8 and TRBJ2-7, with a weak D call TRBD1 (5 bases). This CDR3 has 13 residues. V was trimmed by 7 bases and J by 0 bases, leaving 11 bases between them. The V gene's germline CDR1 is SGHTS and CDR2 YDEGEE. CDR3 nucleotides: TGTGCCAGCGTGGGGCAAAACTCCTACGAGCAGTACTTC. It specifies CASVGQNSYEQYF.

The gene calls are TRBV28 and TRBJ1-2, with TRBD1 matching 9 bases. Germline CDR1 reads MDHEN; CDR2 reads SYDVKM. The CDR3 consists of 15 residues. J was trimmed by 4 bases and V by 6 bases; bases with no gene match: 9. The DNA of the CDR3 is TGTGCCAGCAGGCCACAGGGGGCGCAGGGCTATGGCTACACCTTC. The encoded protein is CASRPQGAQGYGYTF.

The CDR3 sequence is CATSERGRGYTF. The CDR3 DNA sequence: TGTGCCACCAGTGAGAGGGGGCGAGGCTACACCTTC. The chain is built from TRBV24-1 and TRBJ1-2; TRBD1 agrees at 7 bases. The CDR3 spans 12 residues. Germline trimming cut 4 bases from V and 8 bases from J; bases unmatched to any gene: 3. Germline V CDR1 and CDR2: KGHDR, SFDVKD.

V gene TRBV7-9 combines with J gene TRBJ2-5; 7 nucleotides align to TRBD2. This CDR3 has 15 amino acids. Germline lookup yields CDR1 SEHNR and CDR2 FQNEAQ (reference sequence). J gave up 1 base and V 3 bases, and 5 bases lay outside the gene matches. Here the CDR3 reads CASSFVAGVQETQYF. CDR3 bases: TGTGCCAGCAGCTTTGTTGCGGGAGTCCAAGAGACCCAGTACTTC.

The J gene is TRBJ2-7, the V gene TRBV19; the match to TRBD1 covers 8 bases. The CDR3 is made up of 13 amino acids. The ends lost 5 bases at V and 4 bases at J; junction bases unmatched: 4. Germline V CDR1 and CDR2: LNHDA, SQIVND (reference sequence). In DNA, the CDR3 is TGTGCCAGTAGTTCTACAGGGGGTTACGAGCAGTACTTC. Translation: CASSSTGGYEQYF.

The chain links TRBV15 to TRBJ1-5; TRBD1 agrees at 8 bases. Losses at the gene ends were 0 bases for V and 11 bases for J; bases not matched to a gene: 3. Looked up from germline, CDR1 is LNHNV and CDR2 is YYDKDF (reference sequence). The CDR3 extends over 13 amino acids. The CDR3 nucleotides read TGTGCCACCAGCAGAGATATGGACAGGGCCCAGCATTTT. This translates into CATSRDMDRAQHF.